This T cell receptor beta chain was identified during a study of T cell repertoires in cytomegalovirus infection. Whole-study results and caveats: In two of eight donors, the top clonotype was HLA-C-restricted CMV-specific.

As regards this clonotype: Its antigen is still unknown.

TCRdb re-called the reads through MiXCR, storing one row per CDR3 protein. The sample includes approximately 500,000 distinct CDR3 sequences, about a quarter of them seen just once. The sequence was collected from a human donor in good health (CMV status not recorded). Some clones in this sample may be carry-over from other donors' samples. The sequencing sample was made of PBMCs.

The CDR3 coding sequence is TGTGCCAGCAGCCAGCCGGGGGTCTCCTCCTACAATGAGCAGTTCTTC. It codes for CASSQPGVSSYNEQFF. The rearrangement links TRBV28 to TRBJ2-1; possibly TRBD2 for D (6 bases). CDR1 and CDR2 (germline): MDHEN, SYDVKM. CDR3 length: 16 residues. V was pared by 6 bases and J by 0 bases, with 15 bases between.